The clone carrying this T cell receptor beta chain appeared once. V lost 5 bases, J lost 5 bases, and 15 bases lay in between. The CDR3 is 15 residues long. Per germline, CDR1 MGHDK and CDR2 SYGVNS. This sample was included in a study of blood T cell repertoires in COVID-19. Looking at the study overall: Samples came from the United States, Italy and Spain, spanning acute and convalescent COVID-19. T cells, B-cell-depleted T cells, or PBMCs provided the cDNA or gDNA that served as material.

Original handling: Reference gene primer amplification gave estimated nucleated cell counts. Method: immunoSEQ multiplex PCR; TCRdb's copy keeps in-frame clones and lacks some. V, J and clone size are those of that table, while D and trimming were read from the DNA. The profile shows roughly 50,000 clones, over 75% of them singletons. The TCR sequence derives from a woman aged 60-70 years with active COVID-19. The chain uses TRBV25-1 and TRBJ2-2, with D perhaps matching TRBD1 (6 bases). Input material: peripheral blood. The CDR3 region is CASSNPQGSTGELFF. DNA of the CDR3: TGTGCCAGCAGTAACCCGCAGGGGTCGACCGGGGAGCTGTTTTTT. The full variable domain, rest sourced from reference TRBV25-1 and TRBJ2-2, is EADIYQTPRYLVIGTGKKITLECSQTMGHDKMYWYQQDPGMELHLIHYSYGVNSTEKGDLSSESTVSRIRTEHFPLTLESARPSHTSQYLCASSNPQGSTGELFFGEGSRLTVL.